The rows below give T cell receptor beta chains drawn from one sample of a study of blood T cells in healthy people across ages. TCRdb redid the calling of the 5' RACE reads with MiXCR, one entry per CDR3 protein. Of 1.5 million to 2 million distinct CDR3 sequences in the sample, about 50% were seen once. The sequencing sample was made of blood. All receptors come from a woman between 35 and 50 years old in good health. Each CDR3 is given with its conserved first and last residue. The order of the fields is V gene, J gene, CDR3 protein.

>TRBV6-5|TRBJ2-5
CASSKSRDRVKETQYF
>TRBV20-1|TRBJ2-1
CSAKRGIQRNEQFF
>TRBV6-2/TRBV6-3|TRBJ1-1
CASSPYKSGGEAFF
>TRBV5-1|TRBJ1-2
CASGAGLRGYTF
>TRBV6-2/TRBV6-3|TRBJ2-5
CASRHSGGWQETQYF
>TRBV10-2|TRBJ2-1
CASSESGGAGPYNEQFF
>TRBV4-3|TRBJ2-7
CASSQEWRGSYEQYF
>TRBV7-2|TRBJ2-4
CASSLAVVGWDKNIQYF
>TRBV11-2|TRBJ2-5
CASRRTWETQYF
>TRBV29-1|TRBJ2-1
CSGELGERRFF
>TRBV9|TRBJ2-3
CASSVALTGSTDTQYF
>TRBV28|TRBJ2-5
CASRAGVAETQYF
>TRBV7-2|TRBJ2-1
CASSSKTGLDYNEQFF
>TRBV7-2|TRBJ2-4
CASSDWTGAIQYF
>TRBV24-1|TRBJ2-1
CATRSATLGRNEQFF
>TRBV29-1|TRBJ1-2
CSVETGIPTF
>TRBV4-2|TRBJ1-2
CASSQDGDTYGYTF
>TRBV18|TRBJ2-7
CASSKSPGASSYEQYF
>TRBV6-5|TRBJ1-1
CASSYTQGRLEAFF
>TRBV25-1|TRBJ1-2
CASSEYGGSGPIDYGYTF
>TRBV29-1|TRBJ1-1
CSGAPGTNTEAFF
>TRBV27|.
CASSPPGRVGVEQYF
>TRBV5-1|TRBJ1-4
CASSIAANEKLFF